This T cell receptor beta chain emerged from a study of cytomegalovirus exposure and HLA in healthy donors (dated by TCRdb to the late 2010s). Turning to the overall study: An earlier analysis of several hundred of the donors reported approximately 290 Gb of sequence data and 117 million unique TCR beta sequences from about 179 million T cells. About 300 gigabases of sequencing data and roughly 81 million unique TCR sequences made up an early release that covered 500 to 650 HLA-typed donors. Of the 350 to 450 genotyped donors, 75% to 85% were placed in the genetic ancestry cluster associated with self-reported Caucasian donors. The study aimed to test whether signatures of past pathogen exposure could be identified by cataloging public T cell receptors. Using immunosequencing, the study profiled T cell repertoires from about 620 subjects and related those repertoires to cytomegalovirus serostatus. A separate validation cohort of about 110 different subjects was used in addition to the roughly 670-subject first cohort. To predict cytomegalovirus infection status, the study brought together high-throughput TCR immunosequencing, statistical association of individual TCRs with disease status, and machine learning. A later analysis re-analyzed previously published TCR beta repertoires from 600 to 850 donors and added high-resolution HLA genotyping to study TCR occurrence patterns. Rather than drawing on any new phenotypic data, the later analysis identified candidate immune exposures from TCR beta sequences and the way those sequences occurred across donors. To decide whether each TCR beta V gene segment behaved as functional or pseudogenic, an earlier analysis of nearly 600 of the donors relied on high-throughput TCR beta sequencing. Donor age, sex, ethnicity and CMV serostatus were compiled together with the repertoire data. A later genetic analysis used genome-wide SNP genotypes for about 65% of the roughly 670 donors, treating that subset as a discovery cohort. All discovery cohort repertoires had been generated using a single sequencing platform. HLA typing covered class I and class II loci at four-digit resolution. The number of typed donors differed by locus: about 620-640 for A, B, C, DRB1 and DQB1; 522 for DQA1; 600 to 610 for DPA1; and around 450 for DPB1. Roughly five DR-DQ haplotypes were treated as single units for association and clustering because of strong linkage in the cohort. Across around 400 genotyped donors of the cohort, an average of about 240,000 unique TCR beta nucleotide sequences per donor were sequenced, and around 19% of those sequences were non-productive. Broad study findings and their caveats: V-gene and J-gene trimming of TCR beta chains was associated with a missense DCLRE1C variant in a later genetic analysis, and the association was replicated in an independent cohort. Several of the top co-occurrence clusters appeared to be linked to parvovirus B19, influenza, CMV and Epstein-Barr virus, according to a later analysis. Immune exposure information for the cohort was limited to CMV serostatus. Because HLA typing was missing for some donors at each locus, association tests included only the typed subset. Correlated functional status among segregating V segments might be attributable to linkage disequilibrium, but an unknown experimental factor could not be ruled out. An earlier analysis of approximately 590 of the donors showed that most TCR beta V segments appeared in productive rearrangements either about 87% or about 30% of the time, which broadly matched IMGT annotations. When HLA alleles, especially DR and DQ, strongly co-occurred, attributing TCR associations to individual alleles was difficult. In a later analysis, 16,951 TCR beta sequences were associated with specific HLA alleles at a false discovery rate of 0.05. A later analysis found that most CMV-associated TCR beta chains appeared HLA-restricted, with HLA associations seemingly driven largely by CMV exposure. The cohort was sequenced for TCR beta chains only, and without alpha or paired-chain data the features that could be detected were limited. According to a later analysis, TCR association rates differed among HLA loci, with DRB1 alleles showing the most associated TCRs and HLA-C alleles showing the fewest. Compared with the approximately 700-donor mean, donors in an Asian-associated ancestry cluster had fewer N-insertions in productive TCRs, according to a later genetic analysis. The authors suggested that the approach could potentially be generalized to other disease states and immunological phenotypes. A cluster of highly shared sequence variants was judged likely to be a technical artifact of the sequencing pipeline. The classifier was reported to diagnose cytomegalovirus status with high specificity and sensitivity in both the original cohort and the validation cohort. Some IMGT-functional V segments, including TRBV6-2 and TRBV6-3, could not be told apart with the 87-base-pair reads, so those segments were excluded. In a later analysis, HLA-associated TCR beta chains were found to be more clonally expanded and to have lower generation probabilities than equally common non-associated chains. In vitro tests confirmed that a few of the cytomegalovirus-associated TCR beta chains recognize cytomegalovirus antigens. In the study, approximately 160 TCR beta chains were listed as associated with cytomegalovirus. Most TCR sequences were seen in very few donors, while some public TCRs were found in many individuals. A further reported finding was that TCR beta sequences accurately predicted the HLA-A and HLA-B alleles for most subjects in the first cohort. Because counts were too low, roughly 18 rarely observed V segments, including chromosome 9 orphons, were left out of the earlier analysis of 587 of the donors. Presence/absence analyses assumed roughly uniform sequencing depth across donors, an assumption that may not hold.

The cohort comprised around 700 healthy bone marrow donors. At the time of sampling, all cohort members were nominally healthy, though unrecorded immune exposures were likely present. The donor tested CMV seronegative and was one of the 352 seronegative cohort members. A peripheral blood sample was collected from each donor, and TCR beta sequencing was performed on peripheral blood mononuclear cells. The Qiagen DNeasy Blood Extraction Kit was used to extract genomic DNA from the blood cell samples. Measured from the cysteine to the phenylalanine, the CDR3 is 15 residues long. Only the CDR3 DNA is retained, 45 bases long and in frame from the first base. Receptor libraries were prepared by the immunoSEQ multiplex PCR assay. For the multiplex PCR, a mixture combining 60 forward primers for TCR Vbeta segments and 13 reverse primers for TCR Jbeta segments was used. Amplification of the CDR3 region of rearranged TCR beta genes was performed with a multiplex PCR assay on genomic DNA. Amplified TCR beta libraries were sequenced as 87-base-pair reads on the Illumina HiSeq System. As for the original processing: Across the 670 or so repertoires, a later analysis counted some 81 million unique TCR beta chains, roughly 11 million of which were shared by at least two donors. To remove PCR and sequencing errors, raw reads were error-corrected and collapsed into unique sequences using a nearest-neighbor algorithm that merged closely related sequences. CDR3 sequences were aligned to IMGT reference sequences to assign V, D and J gene segments. For a sequence to be retained, a match of at least six nucleotides was required to both a V gene segment and a J gene segment. Rearrangements were classified as productive when the CDR3 lacked stop codons and remained in frame with V and J, and all other rearrangements were classified as non-productive. CDR3 was defined according to IMGT convention as the region running from the second conserved V-encoded cysteine to the conserved J-encoded phenylalanine. The earlier analysis of roughly 590 of the donors excluded sequences that lacked an unambiguous match to a single V gene segment. An earlier analysis of approximately 590 of the donors called V segments functional above 56.7% productive rearrangements and segregating when the between-donor standard deviation exceeded 5%. A statistical classification framework was developed to diagnose cytomegalovirus status using the catalog of TCR beta chain sequences. In a later analysis, V and J genes were assigned by comparing TCR nucleotide sequences against IMGT/GENE-DB human TR gene sequences. Using the TCRdist pipeline, a later analysis assigned CDR3 sequences along with most-parsimonious VDJ recombination scenarios. In a later analysis, each TCR beta chain was defined by its CDR3 amino acid sequence together with its V-gene family, and reads without a unique V-gene family were excluded. In a later analysis, some 600 highly shared, low-generation-probability nucleotide sequences were removed to address suspected cross-contamination and a sequencing artifact. In a later analysis, a clonal expansion index for each public chain was calculated from normalized within-repertoire ranks of inferred template counts. Generation probabilities in a later analysis came from a VDJ recombination model fitted to out-of-frame rearrangements, and those results were checked against IGoR. In a later analysis, TCR-TCR, TCR-HLA and TCR-CMV co-occurrence was scored with hypergeometric tests, and a repertoire-size bias correction was applied to TCR pairs. To estimate false discovery rates, a later analysis permuted the HLA or CMV assignments 20 times. In a later analysis, co-occurring TCRs were grouped with DBSCAN, and TCRdist sequence similarity was added when clustering was performed within HLA-allele-positive subsets. Repertoires with fewer than 30,000 or more than 120,000 public chains, plus five repertoires with anomalous nucleotide sharing, were excluded from co-occurrence clustering. What TCRdb holds here is the immuneACCESS table cut down to in-frame rearrangements. Part of the clones is not present; checked against another copy, under half of the missing clones reflect an unresolved V gene, and the others are unexplained. V and J calls plus clone size are reproduced from that table; the DNA served to infer D and trimming. Across this sample there are approximately 160,000 clones, with 70% to 80% seen only once. The ten largest account for roughly 1.6% of the sample.

Concerning this clone: The antigen it recognizes is unknown. Within one base of it there is no much larger clone, and no base qualities were kept.

The chain uses TRBV21-1 and TRBJ2-1; TRBD1 is taken as the D call from the table, unchecked against the DNA. TRBV21-1 is a recognized pseudogene. The sample was PBMCs. The TCR was taken from a man aged 40-49 years in good health and CMV-seronegative. The CDR3 sequence is CASSKRHRSYNEQFF. Read as DNA, the sequence is TGTGCCAGCAGCAAAAGGCACAGGAGTTACAATGAGCAGTTCTTC.